This T cell receptor (beta chain) was captured by sequencing in a study of blood T cell repertoires in COVID-19. Looking at the study overall: COVID-19 samples collected from the United States, Italy and Spain covered acute and convalescent phases.

V lost 5 bases and J 0 bases, leaving 16 bases between the germline ends. The germline CDR1 and CDR2 sequences are LNHDA and SQIVND (reference sequence). This CDR3 has 16 residues. Per the original methods: The assay estimated nucleated cells by amplifying reference gene primers. Clones were sequenced by immunoSEQ multiplex PCR, and TCRdb holds only the in-frame ones, with some missing. The DNA gave D and trimming, while V, J and clone size come from that table. Found here are some 130,000 clones, about 89% of them singletons; the top ten hold 2.5%. V usage is TRBV19 and J usage is TRBJ1-2; a weak D match, TRBD1 (5 bases). Sequencing used peripheral blood. The origin of this receptor is a man between 50 and 59 years old with active COVID-19. Here the CDR3 reads CASSLSLGVTNYGYTF. The CDR3 DNA is TGTGCCAGTAGTTTAAGTTTAGGGGTTACTAACTATGGCTACACCTTC.